The next 27 T cell receptor beta chains were all read from a single sample in a study of Graves' ophthalmopathy and Graves' hyperthyroidism (dated by TCRdb to 2016 to 2018). Sequencing took place on an Illumina HiSeq 2000. For repertoire sequencing, the TCR beta CDR3 regions were amplified from RNA transcripts. HTBI primers and the Qiagen OneStep RT-PCR kit were used in a first-round RT-PCR, which was followed by a second-round multiplex PCR, size selection and purification. TCRdb took the public reads, trimmed them with fastp at Q25, ran MiXCR for clone calling and kept in-frame beta chains. Duplicate CDR3 protein sequences are folded into a single record with the most common DNA and genes. Across this sample there are a few hundred thousand distinct CDR3 sequences, with 15% to 20% seen only once. Of the sample, around an eighth falls within the top ten clones. The sample consisted of peripheral blood. The source is an adult man with Graves' ophthalmopathy.

This clonotype was seen many times. V usage is TRBV7-9 and J usage is TRBJ2-5, with TRBD2 as a possible D gene (6 bases). V lost 5 bases and J lost 0, with 13 bases in between. The germline CDR1 and CDR2 sequences are SEHNR and FQNEAQ (reference sequence). The CDR3 is 15 residues long. The CDR3 region has the DNA TGTGCCAGCAGCCCGGGGACGGGGGACCAAGAGACCCAGTACTTC. Its protein is CASSPGTGDQETQYF. Supplemented by reference TRBV7-9 and TRBJ2-5, the full variable domain reads DTGVSQNPRHKITKRGQNVTFRCDPISEHNRLYWYRQTLGQGPEFLTYFQNEAQLEKSRLLSDRFSAERPKGSFSTLEIQRTEQGDSAMYLCASSPGTGDQETQYFGPGTRLLVL.

This clonotype was counted many times. DNA for the CDR3: TGTGCCAGCAGCTTGGTGAGCGAGACCTACGAGCAGTACTTC. Protein product: CASSLVSETYEQYF. The chain has TRBV5-5 and TRBJ2-7; D gene uncertain. Trimming shortened V by 0 bases and J by 2 bases, and 9 bases separated the two germline ends. CDR3 size: 14 residues. Germline V gene data show CDR1 as SGHKS and CDR2 as YYEKEE (reference sequence). Full variable domain (missing parts from reference TRBV5-5 and TRBJ2-7): DAGVTQSPTHLIKTRGQQVTLRCSPISGHKSVSWYQQVLGQGPQFIFQYYEKEERGRGNFPDRFSARQFPNYSSELNVNALLLGDSALYLCASSLVSETYEQYFGPGTRLTVT.

This clonotype was counted many times. Its ends do not fully match the called genes, so a read error is possible. This rearrangement joins TRBV5-1 to TRBJ1-1, with 11 bases identical to TRBD1. CDR1 is SGHRS and CDR2 is YFSETQ in the germline V gene. The CDR3 is made up of 14 amino acids. The CDR3 nucleotides are TGCGCCAGCAGCGGGGACAGGGGGGGCACTAAAGCTTTCTTT. Translating gives CASSGDRGGTKAFF.

This clonotype was counted at least ten times. This chain connects TRBV5-1 to TRBJ2-7; maybe TRBD1 (6 bases). The germline V and J ends were trimmed by 0 bases and 6 bases, with 10 bases remaining between them. Per germline, CDR1 SGHRS and CDR2 YFSETQ. The CDR3 sequence is 13 residues long. CDR3: CASSLVQGAEQYF. The CDR3, as DNA: TGCGCCAGCAGCTTGGTACAGGGAGCCGAGCAGTACTTC.

This clonotype was detected ten times or more. This sequence joins TRBV5-1 and TRBJ2-5; 7 positions agree with TRBD1. V was pared by 0 bases and J by 4 bases, with 6 bases of the junction left unmatched. The CDR3 contains 15 residues. The V gene's germline CDR1 is SGHRS and CDR2 YFSETQ. The CDR3 loop reads CASSLGERGRETQYF. CDR3 sequence (DNA): TGCGCCAGCAGCTTGGGTGAAAGGGGGCGAGAGACCCAGTACTTC.

Many counts were recorded for this clonotype. V and J are TRBV6-1 and TRBJ2-7; 11 bases are shared with TRBD2. CDR1 MNHNS and CDR2 SASEGT come from the germline V gene. The V and J ends lost 1 base and 12 bases, in that order; junction bases with no gene match: 8. The CDR3 loop spans 14 amino acids. CDR3 region: CASSEVGSGRARYF. CDR3 sequence (DNA): TGTGCCAGCAGTGAAGTTGGTAGCGGGAGGGCCCGGTACTTC.

This clonotype was detected ten times or more. The chain employs TRBV20-1 and TRBJ1-3, with D possibly being TRBD1 (5 bases). V shed 0 bases and J shed 4 bases, with 10 bases lying between them. The CDR3 consists of 14 residues. Germline V gives CDR1 DFQATT, CDR2 SNEGSKA (reference sequence). The CDR3 DNA is TGCAGTGCTAGAGATCGCAGGGAGGGAAACACCATATATTTT. Protein sequence: CSARDRREGNTIYF.

In its sample, this clonotype was seen many times. The chain carries TRBV28 and TRBJ1-6; D call uncertain. Germline CDR1 is MDHEN and CDR2 is SYDVKM. Between the trimmed V and J ends, which lost 8 bases and 0 bases, there was a span of 11 bases. The CDR3 length is 15 residues. The CDR3: CASGLLSSYNSPLHF. CDR3 coding DNA: TGTGCCAGCGGATTACTGAGCTCCTATAATTCACCCCTCCACTTT.

In its sample, this clonotype was seen many times. This chain connects TRBV5-1 to TRBJ2-7; D perhaps matches TRBD2 (5 bases). With 6 bases removed from V and 4 bases from J, the gap between germline ends came to 8 bases. Germline CDR1 SGHRS, CDR2 YFSETQ. The CDR3 consists of 11 residues. CDR3 sequence reads: CASKGGYEQYF. The CDR3 nucleotides are TGCGCCAGCAAGGGCGGGTACGAGCAGTACTTC. Together with reference TRBV5-1 and TRBJ2-7, the CDR3 gives the full variable domain: KAGVTQTPRYLIKTRGQQVTLSCSPISGHRSVSWYQQTPGQGLQFLFEYFSETQRNKGNFPGRFSGRQFSNSRSEMNVSTLELGDSALYLCASKGGYEQYFGPGTRLTVT.

The J gene is TRBJ1-6, the V gene TRBV20-1, with D possibly TRBD1 on 6 matching bases. Trimming shortened V by 5 bases and J by 7 bases, and 18 bases separated the two germline ends. Germline V gene sequence: CDR1 DFQATT, CDR2 SNEGSKA (reference sequence). The CDR3 runs 15 residues. The CDR3 nucleotides are TGCAGTGCTCGACCACACGGACAGACAAATTCACCCCTCCACTTT. As protein: CSARPHGQTNSPLHF.

This clonotype was found many times. This chain links TRBV6-5 with TRBJ1-1; 10 nucleotides agree with TRBD1. The germline gives CDR1 MNHEY, CDR2 SVGAGI. J lost 10 bases, V lost 6 bases, and 11 bases had no gene match. The CDR3 has 14 amino acids. The CDR3 loop is CASSPDRGRVGAFF. The CDR3, as DNA: TGTGCCAGCAGCCCAGACAGGGGGCGTGTGGGAGCTTTCTTT.

This clonotype was observed at least ten times. The chain is built from TRBV27 and TRBJ2-7, with TRBD1 as a possible D gene (5 bases). Germline CDR1 is MNHEY and CDR2 is SMNVEV (reference sequence). Between the trimmed V and J ends, which lost 7 bases and 3 bases, there was a span of 16 bases. The CDR3 is 14 amino acids. CDR3 in amino acids: CASKLAGPYYEQYF. The CDR3 coding sequence is TGTGCCAGCAAGTTGGCAGGGCCTTACTACGAGCAGTACTTC.

In its sample, this clonotype was seen many times. J is TRBJ1-2 and V is TRBV6-1, with D maybe TRBD1 (5 bases). V was clipped by 6 bases and J by 0 bases, with 14 bases between them. Germline assignment: CDR1 MNHNS and CDR2 SASEGT. The CDR3 runs to 15 residues. The CDR3 spells CASSVSRASNYGYTF. CDR3 bases: TGTGCCAGCAGCGTAAGCAGGGCATCTAACTATGGCTACACCTTC.

This clonotype showed up many times. The chain recombines TRBV11-2 with TRBJ2-5; tentatively, D is TRBD1 or TRBD2 (7 bases each). Germline CDR1 and CDR2: SGHAT and FQNNGV. The CDR3 runs to 16 residues. V was trimmed by 8 bases and J by 2 bases, leaving 21 bases between them. This chain's CDR3 is CASRRRGGGPQETQYF. The CDR3 region has the DNA TGTGCCAGCCGACGAAGGGGAGGGGGCCCACAAGAGACCCAGTACTTC.

This clonotype was counted at least ten times. Mismatch with germline at one junction end may stem from a read error. This rearrangement joins TRBV6-2 or TRBV6-3 to TRBJ2-7; 11 bases are a match to TRBD2. CDR3 size: 16 residues. Germline CDR1 and CDR2: MNHEY and SVGEGT. As DNA, the CDR3 is TGTGCCAGCAGTTACCGACTAGCGGGGTTCTCCTACGAGAAGTACTTC. Protein: CASSYRLAGFSYEKYF.

V gene TRBV7-3 combines with J gene TRBJ1-5; D is uncertain. The V gene's germline CDR1 is SGHTA and CDR2 FQGTGA. This CDR3 region has 13 residues. The V end lost 2 bases, the J end lost 9 bases, and 11 bases lay between the germline ends. CDR3 region: CASSLGPGSPQHF. CDR3 sequence (DNA): TGTGCCAGCAGCTTAGGCCCGGGGTCGCCCCAGCATTTT.

This clonotype has at least ten counts. The rearrangement uses TRBV6-2 or TRBV6-3 and TRBJ1-5; maybe TRBD1 (6 bases). V gave up 8 bases and J gave up 5 bases, with 13 bases separating them. The CDR3 runs 13 residues. From germline, CDR1 is MNHEY and CDR2 SVGEGT. This CDR3 reads CASERGGDQPQHF. The CDR3 nucleotides are TGTGCCAGCGAAAGGGGGGGAGATCAGCCCCAGCATTTT.

This clonotype was counted many times. The CDR3 DNA reads as TGTGCCAGCAGCTTTTCTGACAGAGGATATGGCTACACCTTC. Translating it yields CASSFSDRGYGYTF. The chain combines TRBV7-9 with TRBJ1-2; a weak D match, TRBD1 (5 bases). Germline CDR1 is SEHNR and CDR2 is FQNEAQ (reference sequence). The CDR3 spans 14 residues. The V end lost 3 bases, the J end lost 5 bases, and 13 bases lay between the germline ends.

This clonotype was detected many times. V and J are TRBV2 and TRBJ2-7; 7 positions agree with TRBD2. Looked up from germline, CDR1 is SNHLY and CDR2 is FYNNEI. V was clipped by 7 bases and J by 5 bases; unmatched bases: 8. This CDR3 has 13 residues. This chain's CDR3 is CASKGREFNEQYF. The CDR3 coding sequence is TGTGCCAGCAAAGGGCGGGAGTTTAACGAGCAGTACTTC.

The sample holds many counts of this clonotype. The chain combines TRBV30 with TRBJ2-2; 14 positions agree with TRBD2. The length of the CDR3 is 18 residues. The germline V gene encodes CDR1 GTSNPN and CDR2 SVGIG (reference sequence). Losses at the gene ends were 5 bases for V and 5 bases for J; bases not matched to a gene: 13. The CDR3 spells CAWRLAGGPLIVTGELFF. The CDR3 DNA reads as TGTGCCTGGCGACTAGCGGGAGGGCCGTTGATAGTGACCGGGGAGCTGTTTTTT.

This clonotype was recorded many times. V is TRBV11-2 and J is TRBJ2-7, with D possibly TRBD1 on 6 matching bases. The CDR3 loop spans 16 amino acids. Germline assignment: CDR1 SGHAT and CDR2 FQNNGV. Trimming left V 0 bases short and J 2 bases short, with 14 bases between. CDR3 loop: CASSLDRRTAAYEQYF. The CDR3 DNA follows: TGTGCCAGCAGCTTAGATCGTAGGACAGCCGCCTACGAGCAGTACTTC.

This chain connects TRBV28 to TRBJ1-1, with a tentative D call TRBD1 (5 bases). The CDR3 has 12 residues. CDR1 MDHEN and CDR2 SYDVKM come from the germline V gene. Trimming pared 1 base from V and 11 bases from J, leaving 11 bases between. This chain's CDR3 is CASSLYQGSAFF. The CDR3 nucleotides are TGTGCCAGCAGTTTATACCAGGGTTCGGCTTTCTTT.

This clonotype came up many times. CDR3 in amino acids: CASSPQGASGYTF. CDR3 DNA: TGCGCCAGCAGCCCACAGGGGGCGAGCGGCTACACCTTC. V and J are TRBV5-1 and TRBJ1-2, with 9 bases matching TRBD1. J was trimmed by 8 bases and V by 4 bases; bases with no gene match: 6. This CDR3 spans 13 amino acids. Germline V lookup: CDR1 SGHRS, CDR2 YFSETQ.

The chain recombines TRBV6-2 or TRBV6-3 with TRBJ2-2; D may be TRBD2 (5 bases). Germline V gives CDR1 MNHEY, CDR2 SVGEGT. Trimming took off 8 bases at V and 6 bases at J, with 13 bases between the two ends. This CDR3 spans 13 amino acids. CDR3 residues: CASGRTASGELFF. The CDR3 DNA is TGTGCCAGCGGGAGAACAGCCTCCGGGGAGCTGTTTTTT.

This clonotype showed up many times. The chain employs TRBV5-1 and TRBJ2-7; D possibly corresponds to TRBD1 (5 bases). CDR3 length equals 14 residues. The germline V gene has CDR1 SGHRS and CDR2 YFSETQ. The V and J ends lost 5 bases and 2 bases respectively, with 14 bases between them. The CDR3 DNA reads as TGCGCCAGCAGACCAGGGTCATATCCCTACGAGCAGTACTTC. This codes for CASRPGSYPYEQYF.

At least ten counts were recorded for this clonotype. J is TRBJ2-5 and V is TRBV9; the match to TRBD2 covers 7 bases. CDR1 SGDLS and CDR2 YYNGEE come from the germline V gene. With V trimmed by 2 bases and J by 0 bases, 1 base remained unmatched. CDR3 size: 14 residues. The DNA of the CDR3 is TGTGCCAGCAGCGTTAGCGGGTACCAAGAGACCCAGTACTTC. Translating gives CASSVSGYQETQYF.

This clonotype was counted a few times. The rearrangement links TRBV5-1 to TRBJ1-4; TRBD1 matches 9 bases. Trimming removed 4 bases from V and 11 bases from J; junction bases left unmatched: 12. The germline V gene has CDR1 SGHRS and CDR2 YFSETQ. This CDR3 is 15 amino acids long. The CDR3 DNA sequence: TGCGCCAGCAGCGGACAGACAGGGGGGTCTAAGAAACTGTTTTTT. Translated, it gives CASSGQTGGSKKLFF.